The 18 T cell receptor beta chains below all came from one sample that was sequenced in a study of blood T cell repertoires in COVID-19. Generated by immunoSEQ multiplex PCR, the TCRdb table keeps only in-frame clones and is missing some. Of about 270,000 clones in the sample, less than 85% are singletons; the top ten hold about 3%. The source material was peripheral blood. All receptors come from a woman aged 18-29 years with acute or convalescent COVID-19.

CDR3 amino acids: CASSSASTKETQYF. The CDR3 coding sequence is TGTGCCAGCAGTTCTGCTAGTACGAAAGAGACCCAGTACTTC. V usage is TRBV6-5 and J usage is TRBJ2-5; D gene unclear. The germline V gene has CDR1 MNHEY and CDR2 SVGAGI. V dropped 4 bases and J dropped 3 bases, with 12 bases sitting between them. The CDR3 sequence is 14 residues long.

DNA of the CDR3: TGCGCCAGCAGCCAAGATGCAGGGGGCTCCTACAATGAGCAGTTCTTC. This codes for CASSQDAGGSYNEQFF. This chain uses TRBV4-1 with TRBJ2-1; 7 bases are a match to TRBD1. The germline CDR1 and CDR2 sequences are MGHRA and YSYEKL. J lost 0 bases, V lost 0 bases, and 2 bases had no gene match. There are 16 residues in the CDR3.

This clone occurred once. This CDR3 reads CASRLPDRALGYTF. DNA of the CDR3: TGTGCCAGCAGACTCCCGGACAGAGCACTTGGCTACACCTTC. The J gene is TRBJ1-2, the V gene TRBV28, with D possibly being TRBD1 (6 bases). V was shortened by 6 bases and J by 7 bases, with 18 bases between the two germline ends. This CDR3 is 14 amino acids long. The V gene's germline CDR1 is MDHEN and CDR2 SYDVKM.

The CDR3 DNA sequence: TGTGCTAGTGGTTTGATTCCATTAGGACTAGCCTCCTACAATGAGCAGTTCTTC. Its protein product is CASGLIPLGLASYNEQFF. The V call is TRBV12-5, the J call TRBJ2-1; the match to TRBD2 covers 8 bases. CDR1 is LGHNT and CDR2 is FRNRAP in the germline V gene. The CDR3 has 18 amino acids. V lost 2 bases, J lost 0 bases, and 9 bases stayed unmatched.

V and J are TRBV3-1 (or the pseudogene TRBV3-2) and TRBJ2-3, with 7 bases that match TRBD2. The trim removed 1 base at V and 4 bases at J, leaving 8 bases unmatched. Germline CDR1 LGHDT, CDR2 YNNKEL (reference sequence). The CDR3 has 16 residues. The CDR3 DNA is TGTGCCAGCAGCCAAGGGACGGGGGGAGGGTCAGATACGCAGTATTTT. Protein sequence: CASSQGTGGGSDTQYF.

V and J are TRBV18 and TRBJ2-5; 7 bases match TRBD1. The CDR3 sequence is 14 residues long. V shed 3 bases, J shed 5 bases, and the junction held 6 bases outside the gene matches. Germline CDR1 reads KGHSH; CDR2 reads LQKENI. The DNA for the CDR3 is TGTGCCAGCTCACCCCGGGACAGATGGGAGACCCAGTACTTC. Translation: CASSPRDRWETQYF.

The J gene is TRBJ2-1, the V gene TRBV13; 7 bases agree with TRBD2. Trimming removed 5 bases from V and 2 bases from J; junction bases left unmatched: 6. CDR1 and CDR2 from the germline V gene are PRHDT and FYEKMQ (reference sequence). This CDR3 comprises 15 residues. CDR3 amino acids: CASSQGREPYNEQFF. The CDR3 nucleotides are TGTGCCAGCAGCCAAGGGAGGGAGCCCTACAATGAGCAGTTCTTC.

The V gene is TRBV9, the J gene TRBJ1-1, with no clear D. Germline V gene data show CDR1 as SGDLS and CDR2 as YYNGEE. This CDR3 has 13 residues. V shed 0 bases and J shed 5 bases, with 8 bases lying between them. This CDR3 is CASSVAVTTEAFF. CDR3 nucleotides: TGTGCCAGCAGCGTAGCAGTTACAACTGAAGCTTTCTTT. The variable domain in full, with the rest retrieved from reference TRBV9 and TRBJ1-1, is DSGVTQTPKHLITATGQRVTLRCSPRSGDLSVYWYQQSLDQGLQFLIQYYNGEERAKGNILERFSAQQFPDLHSELNLSSLELGDSALYFCASSVAVTTEAFFGQGTRLTVV.

This clone is a singleton in its sample. V usage is TRBV5-6 and J usage is TRBJ2-6, with D possibly TRBD2 on 5 matching bases. V shed 2 bases and J shed 2 bases, with 8 bases lying between them. This CDR3 region has 15 residues. CDR1 is SGHDT and CDR2 is YYEEEE in the germline V gene. The CDR3 is CASSFLAAGANVLTF. The DNA of the CDR3 is TGTGCCAGCAGCTTCCTAGCTGCTGGGGCCAACGTCCTGACTTTC.

The sample holds a few counts of this clone. This chain uses TRBV11-2 with TRBJ1-5; 10 nucleotides line up with TRBD1. CDR1 and CDR2 from the germline V gene are SGHAT and FQNNGV. CDR3 length: 16 amino acids. With 5 bases clipped from V and 1 base from J, the junction kept 5 bases outside the gene matches. CDR3 residues: CASSATGGGSNQPQHF. The CDR3 nucleotides are TGTGCCAGCAGCGCGACAGGGGGCGGGAGCAATCAGCCCCAGCATTTT.

This chain links TRBV10-1 with TRBJ1-3, with TRBD1 as a possible D gene (6 bases). The CDR3 covers 17 residues. CDR1 WNHNN and CDR2 SYGVQD come from the germline V gene (reference sequence). V was trimmed by 8 bases and J by 0 bases, leaving 20 bases between them. DNA of the CDR3: TGCGCCAGCGCCGGGACATCCAACCGATACTCTGGAAACACCATATATTTT. The encoded protein is CASAGTSNRYSGNTIYF.

Concerning this clone itself: The same CDR3 is also encoded by other DNA sequences in this sample. The chain recombines TRBV7-2 with TRBJ1-2, with TRBD1 matching over 8 bases. The J segment lost 0 bases and the V segment lost 2 bases, leaving 2 bases of the junction unmatched. This CDR3 is built from 15 residues. CDR1 SGHTA and CDR2 FQGNSA come from the germline V gene. CDR3 region: CASSLLQGANYGYTF. DNA for the CDR3: TGTGCCAGCAGCTTACTACAGGGGGCTAACTATGGCTACACCTTC.

The CDR3 bases are TGTGCCAGCAGTTATCGAGGCGGGAGTGTCGACGAGCAGTACTTC. Protein sequence: CASSYRGGSVDEQYF. V and J are TRBV6-2 or TRBV6-3 and TRBJ2-7; TRBD2 aligns across 7 bases. The CDR3 has 15 residues. In germline, CDR1 is MNHEY, CDR2 SVGEGT. Germline trimming cut 3 bases from V and 5 bases from J; bases unmatched to any gene: 10.

This clone appeared a few times. The CDR3 spells CASNPTFRLACEQYF. CDR3 bases: TGCGCCAGCAATCCCACTTTCCGGCTAGCGTGCGAGCAGTACTTC. The rearrangement joins TRBV10-1 to TRBJ2-7; tentatively, D is TRBD2 (6 bases). The CDR3 is 15 residues long. Germline assignment: CDR1 WNHNN and CDR2 SYGVQD (reference sequence). V was cut by 7 bases and J by 6 bases, with 22 bases left in between.

This clone was counted a single time. The V and J genes are TRBV7-8 and TRBJ1-5; D unclear. The CDR3 has 16 residues. V lost 8 bases to trimming and J lost 3 bases, with 20 bases between them. The germline V gene encodes CDR1 SGHVS and CDR2 FQNEAQ. As DNA, the CDR3 is TGTGCCAGCTTAGCTTCATCGCGGGGTACCAATCAGCCCCAGCATTTT. Amino acids: CASLASSRGTNQPQHF. The complete variable domain, with remaining parts taken from reference TRBV7-8 and TRBJ1-5, reads GAGVSQSPRYKVAKRGQDVALRCDPISGHVSLFWYQQALGQGPEFLTYFQNEAQLDKSGLPSDRFFAERPEGSVSTLKIQRTQQEDSAVYLCASLASSRGTNQPQHFGDGTRLSIL.

The gene calls are TRBV5-1 and TRBJ1-1; D not certain. The CDR3 is 15 amino acids. V dropped 3 bases and J dropped 1 base, with 13 bases sitting between them. The germline V gene has CDR1 SGHRS and CDR2 YFSETQ. Here the CDR3 DNA reads TGCGCCAGCAGCTACGGTGACAATACGAACACTGAAGCTTTCTTT. The encoded protein is CASSYGDNTNTEAFF. Supplemented by reference TRBV5-1 and TRBJ1-1, the full variable domain reads KAGVTQTPRYLIKTRGQQVTLSCSPISGHRSVSWYQQTPGQGLQFLFEYFSETQRNKGNFPGRFSGRQFSNSRSEMNVSTLELGDSALYLCASSYGDNTNTEAFFGQGTRLTVV.

The chain joins TRBV4-3 to TRBJ2-3, with 11 bases fitting TRBD2. After removal of 0 bases from V and 2 bases from J, the junction contained 7 bases not matched to a gene. The CDR3 is 18 amino acids. Germline V lookup: CDR1 LGHNA, CDR2 YSLEER. CDR3 in amino acids: CASSQEGVAGGPTDTQYF. As DNA, the CDR3 is TGCGCCAGCAGCCAAGAGGGGGTAGCGGGAGGGCCCACAGATACGCAGTATTTT.

The chain links TRBV4-3 to TRBJ2-1, with 15 nucleotides matching TRBD2. Per germline, CDR1 LGHNA and CDR2 YSLEER. V trimming: 3 bases; J trimming: 8 bases; junction bases outside the gene matches: 8. CDR3 length equals 17 residues. CDR3 nucleotide sequence: TGCGCCAGCAGCCATGGGACTAGCGGGAGGACAACAGATGAGCAGTTCTTC. This encodes CASSHGTSGRTTDEQFF.